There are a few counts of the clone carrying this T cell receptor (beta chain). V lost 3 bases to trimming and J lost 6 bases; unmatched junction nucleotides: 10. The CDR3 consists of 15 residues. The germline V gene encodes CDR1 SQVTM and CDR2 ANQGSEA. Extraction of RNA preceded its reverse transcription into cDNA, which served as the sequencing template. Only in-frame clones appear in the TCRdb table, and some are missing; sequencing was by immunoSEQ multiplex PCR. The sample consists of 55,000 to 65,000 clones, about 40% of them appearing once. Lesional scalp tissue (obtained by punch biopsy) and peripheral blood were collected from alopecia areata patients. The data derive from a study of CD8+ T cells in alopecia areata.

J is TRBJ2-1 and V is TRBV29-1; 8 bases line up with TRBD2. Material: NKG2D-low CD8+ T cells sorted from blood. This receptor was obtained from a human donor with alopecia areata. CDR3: CSVDGRGGRFNEQFF. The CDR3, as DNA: TGCAGCGTTGATGGCCGGGGGGGCAGGTTCAATGAGCAGTTCTTC.